One sample yielded the 22 T cell receptor beta chains listed below, sequenced in a study of shared clonotypes between healthy human individuals. Measured with immunoSEQ multiplex PCR; TCRdb has only the in-frame clones, and not every one. There are about a million clones in the sample; 76% occur only once, and roughly 1.5% lies in the top ten. Sequencing used memory CD4+ T cells sorted from blood. Subset meaning: CD45RA-negative fraction. The source is a man aged 18 to 30 in good health.

This chain uses TRBV21-1 with TRBJ2-6. TRBV21-1 is termed a pseudogene. CDR3 length equals 11 residues. The CDR3 DNA reads as TGTGCTGCAAGGGGGGCCAACGTCCTGACTTTC. It specifies CAARGANVLTF.

This sequence joins TRBV6-5 and TRBJ1-1, with 8 bases aligning to TRBD1. The CDR3 is 14 amino acids. V trimming: 7 bases; J trimming: 7 bases; junction bases outside the gene matches: 11. CDR1 and CDR2 (germline): MNHEY, SVGAGI. The CDR3: CASTLGSGQGEAFF. The CDR3 bases are TGTGCCAGCACCCTGGGGTCCGGACAGGGTGAAGCTTTCTTT.

This clone was seen more than once but under ten times. Relative to the germline gene, one junction end is altered; a read error may explain this. The CDR3 sequence: CASSLQENTEAFF. The CDR3 coding sequence is TGTGCTAGCAGCTTACAGGAGAACACTGAAGCTTTCTTT. The rearrangement links TRBV7-7 to TRBJ1-1, with D tentatively TRBD1 (5 bases). Germline V gives CDR1 SSHAT, CDR2 FNYEAQ (reference sequence). CDR3 length: 13 amino acids.

This chain uses TRBV10-3 with TRBJ2-5; TRBD1 matches at 9 bases. The length of the CDR3 is 15 residues. Per the germline V gene, CDR1 is ENHRY and CDR2 is SYGVKD. Trimming removed 7 bases from V and 3 bases from J; junction bases left unmatched: 9. The CDR3 reads CAITKDRGGKETQYF. CDR3 DNA sequence: TGTGCCATCACCAAGGACAGGGGAGGTAAAGAGACCCAGTACTTC.

Notes on this clone: Other DNA sequences in the sample encode the same CDR3. CDR3 nucleotides: TGTGCCAGCAGCTTAGGGGGCATCATGAACACTGAAGCTTTCTTT. Its protein is CASSLGGIMNTEAFF. The genes are TRBV7-2 and TRBJ1-1, with D perhaps matching TRBD1 (5 bases). Per germline, CDR1 SGHTA and CDR2 FQGNSA. This CDR3 has 15 amino acids. Trimming cost V 1 base and J 0 bases, with 9 bases left between them.

The chain uses TRBV20-1 and TRBJ1-2; D may be TRBD1 (5 bases). This CDR3 comprises 11 residues. CDR1 is DFQATT, CDR2 SNEGSKA, per germline (reference sequence). Trimming shortened V by 3 bases and J by 7 bases, and 9 bases separated the two germline ends. CDR3 nucleotide sequence: TGCAGTGCTAGTTTGGGGGTTGGCTACACCTTC. Its protein is CSASLGVGYTF.

This sequence joins TRBV7-3 and TRBJ1-6; 9 bases are shared with TRBD1. The germline V gene has CDR1 SGHTA and CDR2 FQGTGA. There are 14 residues in the CDR3. V trimming: 6 bases; J trimming: 10 bases; junction bases outside the gene matches: 7. The CDR3 nucleotides read TGTGCCAGCAGGGAACAGGGGGCAAGATCACCCCTCCACTTT. Translation: CASREQGARSPLHF.

A remark on this clone: This CDR3 is also generated by other DNA sequences in the sample. V usage is TRBV19 and J usage is TRBJ1-6, with D maybe TRBD1 (5 bases). This CDR3 region has 14 residues. Deletions cut 6 bases from V and 6 bases from J, with 12 bases between. Germline assignment: CDR1 LNHDA and CDR2 SQIVND (reference sequence). CDR3 sequence: CASSPTGGNSPLHF. CDR3 in DNA: TGTGCCAGTAGCCCCACGGGGGGTAATTCACCCCTCCACTTT.

CDR3 in amino acids: CASSPIGHEQFF. The CDR3 region has the DNA TGTGCCAGCTCACCAATCGGGCATGAGCAGTTCTTC. The rearrangement uses TRBV18 and TRBJ2-1, with D unresolved. V gave up 2 bases and J gave up 8 bases, with 7 bases separating them. Germline V gene sequence: CDR1 KGHSH, CDR2 LQKENI. The CDR3 is 12 residues long.

The chain recombines TRBV30 with TRBJ1-2; D gene unclear. The germline CDR1 and CDR2 sequences are GTSNPN and SVGIG (reference sequence). The CDR3 runs 13 residues. The germline V and J ends were trimmed by 0 bases and 1 base, with 6 bases remaining between them. CDR3 in DNA: TGTGCCTGGAGTGTACGTCTTAACTATGGCTACACCTTC. The encoded protein is CAWSVRLNYGYTF.

This clone was observed a few times. The same CDR3 arises from other DNA sequences in this sample as well. The V call is TRBV7-2, the J call TRBJ2-7, with D maybe TRBD1 (6 bases). V lost 1 base to trimming and J lost 3 bases, with 7 bases between them. This CDR3 is 13 amino acids long. Germline CDR1 reads SGHTA; CDR2 reads FQGNSA. The CDR3 coding sequence is TGTGCCAGCAGCTTAGAACAGGGCTACGAGCAGTACTTC. This sequence encodes CASSLEQGYEQYF.

CDR3 region: CASSRRGPQQASGNTIYF. CDR3 in DNA: TGTGCCAGCAGCCGAAGGGGACCCCAGCAAGCCTCTGGAAACACCATATATTTT. The rearrangement joins TRBV11-2 to TRBJ1-3; D may be TRBD1 (5 bases). Germline CDR1 SGHAT, CDR2 FQNNGV. This CDR3 comprises 18 residues. The V end lost 5 bases, the J end lost 0 bases, and 20 bases lay between the germline ends. The full variable domain, completed using reference TRBV11-2 and TRBJ1-3, is EAGVAQSPRYKIIEKRQSVAFWCNPISGHATLYWYQQILGQGPKLLIQFQNNGVVDDSQLPKDRFSAERLKGVDSTLKIQPAKLEDSAVYLCASSRRGPQQASGNTIYFGEGSWLTVV.

The rearrangement joins TRBV2 to TRBJ2-2; 9 nucleotides align to TRBD1. J lost 1 base, V lost 10 bases, and 4 bases had no gene match. Germline V lookup: CDR1 SNHLY, CDR2 FYNNEI. CDR3 length: 14 residues. The CDR3 spells CATTGQGNTGELFF. The DNA of the CDR3 is TGTGCCACCACGGGACAGGGGAACACCGGGGAGCTGTTTTTT.

V is TRBV7-3 and J is TRBJ2-2, with D hard to call. CDR3 length: 13 residues. Per the germline V gene, CDR1 is SGHTA and CDR2 is FQGTGA. With 5 bases removed from V and 3 bases from J, the gap between germline ends came to 7 bases. The CDR3: CASSQRDTGELFF. The CDR3 nucleotides read TGTGCCAGCAGCCAACGGGACACCGGGGAGCTGTTTTTT. Using reference TRBV7-3 and TRBJ2-2 for the parts outside the CDR3, the full variable domain is GAGVSQTPSNKVTEKGKYVELRCDPISGHTALYWYRQSLGQGPEFLIYFQGTGAADDSGLPNDRFFAVRPEGSVSTLKIQRTERGDSAVYLCASSQRDTGELFFGEGSRLTVL.

Only a few counts were recorded for this clone. The chain links TRBV2 to TRBJ1-1; maybe TRBD1 (6 bases). The ends were cut back, 5 bases at V and 1 base at J, with 11 bases in the middle. CDR1 and CDR2 (germline): SNHLY, FYNNEI. CDR3 length: 14 residues. CDR3: CASSRGGENTEAFF. CDR3 in DNA: TGTGCCAGCAGTCGCGGGGGCGAGAACACTGAAGCTTTCTTT.

This chain joins TRBV2 and TRBJ1-2, with D possibly matching TRBD1 (5 bases). The CDR3 runs to 14 residues. Looked up from germline, CDR1 is SNHLY and CDR2 is FYNNEI. V lost 6 bases and J lost 2, with 13 bases in between. The CDR3 region has the DNA TGTGCCAGCAGGGGGGACGGACACAACTATGGCTACACCTTC. Amino acids: CASRGDGHNYGYTF.

This chain joins TRBV7-6 and TRBJ2-7, with D tentatively TRBD1 or TRBD2 (5 bases each). CDR3 length: 14 residues. CDR1 is SGHVS, CDR2 FNYEAQ, per germline. Trimming cost V 1 base and J 3 bases, with 10 bases left between them. The DNA for the CDR3 is TGTGCCAGCAGCTTAGGAGGGGTGGGCTACGAGCAGTACTTC. It yields the protein CASSLGGVGYEQYF.

The chain has TRBV9 and TRBJ1-2; D gene unclear. The CDR3 loop spans 14 amino acids. Trimming stripped 3 bases from V and 5 bases from J, with 14 bases between. Per the germline V gene, CDR1 is SGDLS and CDR2 is YYNGEE. The CDR3 spells CASSAPSGIYGYTF. CDR3 coding DNA: TGTGCCAGCAGCGCCCCCTCGGGGATTTATGGCTACACCTTC.

The chain employs TRBV6-5 and TRBJ2-5; 7 bases map to TRBD1. The CDR3 has 14 residues. Germline V CDR1 and CDR2: MNHEY, SVGAGI. V shed 7 bases, J shed 2 bases, and the junction held 7 bases outside the gene matches. The CDR3 bases are TGTGCCAGCAATCCGGGACAGAGACAAGAGACCCAGTACTTC. Amino acid sequence: CASNPGQRQETQYF.

The V gene is TRBV19, the J gene TRBJ1-5, with TRBD1 matching 7 bases. Germline V gene sequence: CDR1 LNHDA, CDR2 SQIVND (reference sequence). The CDR3 covers 15 residues. The J segment lost 0 bases and the V segment lost 6 bases, leaving 5 bases of the junction unmatched. Here the CDR3 reads CASRTTGASNQPQHF. In nucleotides, the CDR3 is TGTGCCAGTAGAACAACAGGGGCTAGCAATCAGCCCCAGCATTTT. Full variable domain (rest looked up from reference TRBV19 and TRBJ1-5): DGGITQSPKYLFRKEGQNVTLSCEQNLNHDAMYWYRQDPGQGLRLIYYSQIVNDFQKGDIAEGYSVSREKKESFPLTVTSAQKNPTAFYLCASRTTGASNQPQHFGDGTRLSIL.

The chain combines TRBV28 with TRBJ1-3; 7 nucleotides match TRBD1. Germline loops: CDR1 MDHEN, CDR2 SYDVKM. The CDR3 spans 13 residues. Trimming at V came to 11 bases and at J to 7 bases, leaving 11 bases not matched to a gene. CDR3 loop: CAALGPGGNTIYF. The CDR3 DNA sequence: TGTGCCGCCCTCGGGCCAGGGGGTAACACCATATATTTT.

This clone was seen only a few times. The rearrangement uses TRBV5-1 and TRBJ2-2; TRBD1 is a possible D gene (5 bases). Per germline, CDR1 SGHRS and CDR2 YFSETQ. This CDR3 spans 14 amino acids. V was clipped by 0 bases and J by 6 bases, with 9 bases between them. CDR3 in DNA: TGCGCCAGCAGCTTGGCAGGGATCCCCGGGGAGCTGTTTTTT. This translates into CASSLAGIPGELFF.